This note documents a single TCR beta chain sequence. This clonotype was counted only a few times. No antigen is known for it. Per-nucleotide qualities are absent, and no much larger clonotype sits a single base away. The CDR3 sequence holds 12 residues, the cysteine and phenylalanine included. Here the CDR3 DNA is all that survives: 36 bases in frame from base 1. The germline V gene (reference sequence) gives CDR1 as DFQATT and CDR2 as SNEGSKA. V gives up 2 bases and J gives up 5 bases, and the segment between their germline ends measures 9 bases. The time point label on this specimen signifies: sample taken at primary tumor resection. For TCR sequencing, whole RNA was extracted from tumor and nontumor lung tissue, or from cryopreserved PBMC samples, and no cell sorting was done. The donors were around 69 patients from the lung TRACERx cohort who had early-stage, untreated non-small cell lung cancer. Only patients with enough RNA available from two or more tumor regions were chosen for TCR sequencing. A lung pathologist reviewed the tumor and adjacent nontumor lung specimens before the specimens were selected.

This entry is derived from a study of spatial heterogeneity in lung cancer (dated 2019 in TCRdb). Some background on the complete study: Beta-chain transcripts were consistently detected in greater numbers than alpha-chain transcripts, which likely reflects a higher abundance of beta-chain transcripts. The study linked features of the TCR repertoire to counts of nonsynonymous mutations, which were determined by whole-exome sequencing of tumor tissue. In the raw uncorrected reads, each unique combination of TCR and UMI appeared more than ten times on average. Both alpha and beta chains were TCR-sequenced in samples taken at surgery, namely 220 tumor regions, fewer than 80 matched nontumor lung samples and approximately 58 PBMC samples. TCR alpha and beta repertoires were quantitatively compared across multiple tumor regions, matched nontumor lung and blood in non-small cell lung cancer.

What the research found in general, with its limitations: Confirming at a functional level the hypothesis that regional TCRs recognize regional mutations was considered to require additional single-cell paired TCR alpha and beta sequencing.

The receptor library was made with 5' RACE. The instrument was a NextSeq 500. In the TCR library protocol, a unique molecular identifier was attached to each TCR cDNA molecule so that PCR and sequencing errors could be corrected. The study's processing was this. TCR identification, UMI-based error correction and CDR3 extraction were performed with Decombinator tools. TCRs above a frequency of 2 per 1,000, corresponding to the top 1% of the tumor frequency distribution, were defined as expanded. Each repertoire was subsampled 100 times to 5,000 TCRs, after which Renyi diversity was computed with the R vegan package. CDR3 similarity networks were built from amino acid triplet string-kernel similarity, with CDR3s being connected when pairwise similarity was above 0.82. TCRdb passed the public sequencing reads through fastp at Q25 and MiXCR, retaining productive beta sequences. Rows are unified per CDR3 protein, each entry keeping the most common DNA and genes. TCRdb assigned the V and J calls; the authors' analysis was not used. This sample holds some 1,900 distinct CDR3 sequences; about 12% were observed only once. The ten largest clones capture roughly a quarter of the sample.

This clonotype was sampled from a male donor with early-stage non-small cell lung cancer. The rearrangement joined TRBV20-1 to TRBJ2-5, and TRBD2 may be the D gene, going by 5 matching bases. Sequenced here: normal lung tissue next to the tumor, sampled at surgery. The CDR3 protein is CSARRGSETQYF. The sequenced DNA is TGCAGTGCTAGAAGAGGGTCCGAGACCCAGTACTTC.